Included here is one TCR beta chain sequence, with context. The table came from immunoSEQ multiplex PCR; TCRdb's copy has only in-frame clones and leaves some out. The repertoire table contains around 140,000 clones. The sample comes from a study of T cell responses to AZD1222 COVID-19 vaccine. The CDR3 is made up of 15 amino acids. Trimming removed 2 bases from V and 5 bases from J; junction bases left unmatched: 6. Germline V gene lookup returns CDR1 MDHEN and CDR2 SYDVKM. The gene calls are TRBV28 and TRBJ1-5, with 7 bases that match TRBD1. Sequenced material: peripheral blood. This TCR was recovered from an adult in good health. DNA of the CDR3: TGTGCCAGCAGTTTAAGCGACAGGGTATATCAGCCCCAGCATTTT. Translation: CASSLSDRVYQPQHF.